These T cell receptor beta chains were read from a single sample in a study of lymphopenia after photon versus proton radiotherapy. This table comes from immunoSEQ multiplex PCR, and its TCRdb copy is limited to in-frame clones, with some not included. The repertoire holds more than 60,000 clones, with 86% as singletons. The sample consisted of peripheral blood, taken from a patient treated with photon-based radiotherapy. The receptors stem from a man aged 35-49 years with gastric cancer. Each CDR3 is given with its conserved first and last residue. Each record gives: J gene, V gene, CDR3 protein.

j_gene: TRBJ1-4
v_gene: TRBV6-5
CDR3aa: CASRPQGPNEKLFF

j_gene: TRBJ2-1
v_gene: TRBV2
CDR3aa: CASSVLAGVNEQFF

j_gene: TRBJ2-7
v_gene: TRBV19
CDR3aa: CASSRAGTGFYEQYF

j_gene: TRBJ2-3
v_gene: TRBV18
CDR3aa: CASSRLDAQADTQYF

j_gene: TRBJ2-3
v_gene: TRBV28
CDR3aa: CASTEYRGQTDTQYF

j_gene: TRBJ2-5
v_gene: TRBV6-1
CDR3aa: CASSEGLGSLVAHKGTQYF

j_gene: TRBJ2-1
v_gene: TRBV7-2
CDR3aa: CASSSRSGGAYNEQFF

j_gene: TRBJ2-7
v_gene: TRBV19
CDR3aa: CASGRDTTYEQYF

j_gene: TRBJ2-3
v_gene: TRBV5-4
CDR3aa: CASSTNPGGADTQYF

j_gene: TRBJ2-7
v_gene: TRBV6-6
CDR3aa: CASGGPGGSYEQYF

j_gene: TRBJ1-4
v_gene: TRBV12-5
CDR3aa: CASGLGQTATNEKLFF

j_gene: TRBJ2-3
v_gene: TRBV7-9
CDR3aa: CASSPGVWGAGEDTDTQYF

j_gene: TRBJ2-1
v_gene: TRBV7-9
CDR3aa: CASSLPTNYNEQFF

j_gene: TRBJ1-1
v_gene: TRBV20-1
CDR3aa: CSAPDRSEAFF

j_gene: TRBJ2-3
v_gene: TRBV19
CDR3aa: CASSIGQGIDTQYF

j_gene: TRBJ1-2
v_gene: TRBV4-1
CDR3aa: CASSQDVAANYGYTF

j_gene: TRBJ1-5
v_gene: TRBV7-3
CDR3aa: CASSLKGDQPQHF

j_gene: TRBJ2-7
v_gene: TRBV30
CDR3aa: CAWSGAGSGPIYEQYF

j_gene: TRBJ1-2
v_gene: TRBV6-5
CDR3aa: CASSSDTLYGYTF

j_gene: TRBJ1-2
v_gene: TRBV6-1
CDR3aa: CASSESPGTGRIYGYTF

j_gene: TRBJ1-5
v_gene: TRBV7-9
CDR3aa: CASSLVGEPQHF

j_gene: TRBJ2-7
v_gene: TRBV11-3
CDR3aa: CASSPKGGTVLWEQYF

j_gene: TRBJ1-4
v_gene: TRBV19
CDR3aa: CASTLQGHPTNEKLFF

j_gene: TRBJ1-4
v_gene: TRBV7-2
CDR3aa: CASSEENEKLFF

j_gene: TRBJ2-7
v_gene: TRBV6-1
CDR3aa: CASSELYEQYF

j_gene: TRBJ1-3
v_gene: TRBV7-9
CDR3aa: CASSLQGSSGNTIYF

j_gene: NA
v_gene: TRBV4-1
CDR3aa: CASSHLRTATPYEQYF

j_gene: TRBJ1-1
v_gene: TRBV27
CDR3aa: CASTIRGGNTEAFF

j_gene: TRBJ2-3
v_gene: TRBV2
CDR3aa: CASSDRDRATRSTDTQYF

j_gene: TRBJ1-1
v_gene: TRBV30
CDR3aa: CAWSVRVGMNTEAFF

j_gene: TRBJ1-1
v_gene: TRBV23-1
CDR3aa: CASSRTGPDDTEAFF

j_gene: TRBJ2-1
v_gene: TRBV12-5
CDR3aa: CASGSGTSGGDEQFF